This TCR beta chain was sequenced for a study of blood T cell repertoires in COVID-19 (dated by TCRdb to about 2020). A note on the overall study: Samples from collaborators originated in the United States, Italy and Spain and spanned both the acute and convalescent phases of COVID-19. The prospective study material was composed of cDNA or gDNA derived from T cells, B-cell-depleted T cells, or PBMCs. Subjects who had been exposed to COVID-19, were actively infected with it, or had recovered from it provided the deeply sampled blood TCRbeta repertoires that made up the dataset. The repertoires were released in a freely available public database intended as a resource for research on the immune response to SARS-CoV-2. The samples were drawn from two sources: the first 160 participants of the ongoing ImmuneRACE study, and 950 to 1,500 subjects contributed by 6 global collaborators. Nearly every sample came with metadata listing a de-identified subject ID, COVID-19 status, age in years and sex. Where available, HLA class I and class II types were obtained from metadata supplied by the sample provider rather than from assay-based typing. On the study overall, not on this receptor specifically: Clinical and demographic metadata were provided uncurated, with the amount varying by source and participant.

The collaborating institutions used their own protocols to collect whole blood in K2EDTA tubes. For TCRbeta analysis, collaborators shipped samples as frozen whole blood, isolated PBMCs, or DNA extracted from either of those sample types. TCRbeta CDR3 regions were amplified from genomic DNA by means of the immunoSEQ Assay, a bias-controlled multiplex PCR. The study's own analysis went as follows. The number of nucleated cells in each sample was estimated by amplification of reference gene primers within the assay. To quantify the absolute abundance of each unique TCRbeta CDR3 rearrangement, sequence reads were collapsed and filtered. For each sample, productive Simpson clonality was calculated by taking the square root of Simpson's diversity index across productive rearrangements. TCRdb holds this immuneACCESS table with in-frame rearrangements only. Some clones are missing; in checked studies, unresolved V genes explain under half, and the rest has no known cause. V, J and clone size are taken as reported in that table, and D and trimming were inferred from the DNA itself. For this sample the table gives 90,000 to 130,000 clones, of which around 64% were detected only once. The ten largest clonotypes hold less than 2% of the sample.

Worth noting for this clone: No cognate antigen has been identified for it. Base quality data are lacking; no much larger clone is found one base away.

The CDR3 holds 13 amino acids from the cysteine to the phenylalanine. Left in the record is the CDR3 DNA by itself, 39 bases read in frame from the first base. Based on the germline V gene (reference sequence), the CDR1 and CDR2 sequences are LNHDA and SQIVND. Here V drops 4 bases and J drops 3 bases, and the junction holds 3 bases not matched to any gene. The TCR sequence derives from a woman between 40 and 55 years old with acute or convalescent COVID-19. Specimen: peripheral blood. The chain employs TRBV19 and TRBJ2-7, with 7 middle bases fitting TRBD1. The DNA sequence follows: TGTGCCAGTAGTAAGGGACAGCACTACGAGCAGTACTTC. Its translation is CASSKGQHYEQYF.